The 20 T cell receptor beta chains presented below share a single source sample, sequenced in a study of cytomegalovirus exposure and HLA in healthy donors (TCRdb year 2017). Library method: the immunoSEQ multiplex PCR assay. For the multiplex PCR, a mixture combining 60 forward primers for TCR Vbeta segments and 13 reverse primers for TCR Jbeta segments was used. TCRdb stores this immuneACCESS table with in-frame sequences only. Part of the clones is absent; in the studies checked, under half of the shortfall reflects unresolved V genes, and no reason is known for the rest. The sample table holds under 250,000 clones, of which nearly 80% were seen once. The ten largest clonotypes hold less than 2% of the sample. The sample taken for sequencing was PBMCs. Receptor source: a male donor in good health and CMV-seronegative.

The CDR3 loop reads CASSRTGQMQETQYF. Written as DNA, the CDR3 is TGTGCCAGCAGCCGTACAGGACAGATGCAAGAGACCCAGTACTTC. The J gene is TRBJ2-5, the V gene TRBV13; D perhaps matches TRBD1 (6 bases). CDR1 and CDR2 (germline): PRHDT, FYEKMQ (reference sequence). V was cut by 5 bases and J by 2 bases, with 15 bases left in between. The CDR3 runs 15 residues.

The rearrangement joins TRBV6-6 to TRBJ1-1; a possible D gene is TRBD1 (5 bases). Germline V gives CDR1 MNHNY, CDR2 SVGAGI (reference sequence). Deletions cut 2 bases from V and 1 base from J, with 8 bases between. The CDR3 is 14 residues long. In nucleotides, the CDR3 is TGTGCCAGCAGTTACGGGGGGGAGAACACTGAAGCTTTCTTT. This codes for CASSYGGENTEAFF.

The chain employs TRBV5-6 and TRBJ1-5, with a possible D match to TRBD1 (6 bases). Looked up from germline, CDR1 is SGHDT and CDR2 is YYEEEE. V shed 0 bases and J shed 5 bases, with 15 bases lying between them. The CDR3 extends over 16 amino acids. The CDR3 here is CASSLGGGRLYQPQHF. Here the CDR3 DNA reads TGTGCCAGCAGCTTGGGCGGGGGGCGCCTATATCAGCCCCAGCATTTT.

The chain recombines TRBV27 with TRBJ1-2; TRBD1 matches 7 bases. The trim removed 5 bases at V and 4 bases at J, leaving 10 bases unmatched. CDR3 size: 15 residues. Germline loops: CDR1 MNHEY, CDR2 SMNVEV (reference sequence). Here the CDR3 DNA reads TGTGCCAGCAGTCCTAGACAGGGCCTTGCCTATGGCTACACCTTC. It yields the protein CASSPRQGLAYGYTF.

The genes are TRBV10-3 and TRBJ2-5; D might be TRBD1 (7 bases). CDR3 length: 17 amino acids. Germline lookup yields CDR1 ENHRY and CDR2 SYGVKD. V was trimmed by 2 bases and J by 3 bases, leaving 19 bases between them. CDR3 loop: CAISEPRGQAGEETQYF. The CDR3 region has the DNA TGTGCCATCAGTGAGCCAAGGGGGCAAGCGGGCGAAGAGACCCAGTACTTC.

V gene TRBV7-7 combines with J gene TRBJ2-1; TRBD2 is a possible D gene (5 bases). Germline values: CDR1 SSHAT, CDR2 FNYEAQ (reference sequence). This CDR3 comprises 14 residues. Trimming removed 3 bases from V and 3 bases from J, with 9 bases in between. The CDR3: CASSLTGSYNEQFF. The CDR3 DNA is TGTGCCAGCAGCTTGACGGGGAGCTACAATGAGCAGTTCTTC.

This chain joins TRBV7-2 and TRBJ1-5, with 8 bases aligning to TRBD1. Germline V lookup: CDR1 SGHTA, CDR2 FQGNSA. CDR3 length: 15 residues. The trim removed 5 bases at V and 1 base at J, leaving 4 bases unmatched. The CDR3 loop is CASSATGASNQPQHF. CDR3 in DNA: TGTGCCAGCAGCGCGACAGGGGCCAGCAATCAGCCCCAGCATTTT.

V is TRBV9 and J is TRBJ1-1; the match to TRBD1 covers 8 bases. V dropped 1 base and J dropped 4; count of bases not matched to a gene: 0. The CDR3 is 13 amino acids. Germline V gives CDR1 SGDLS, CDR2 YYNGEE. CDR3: CASSVTGGTEAFF. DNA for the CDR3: TGTGCCAGCAGCGTAACAGGGGGCACTGAAGCTTTCTTT.

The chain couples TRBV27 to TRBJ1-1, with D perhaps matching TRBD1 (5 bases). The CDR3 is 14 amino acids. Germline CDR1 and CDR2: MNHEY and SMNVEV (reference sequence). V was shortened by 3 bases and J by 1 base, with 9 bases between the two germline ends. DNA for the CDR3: TGTGCCAGCAGTTTTCAGGGAAAGAACACTGAAGCTTTCTTT. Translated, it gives CASSFQGKNTEAFF.

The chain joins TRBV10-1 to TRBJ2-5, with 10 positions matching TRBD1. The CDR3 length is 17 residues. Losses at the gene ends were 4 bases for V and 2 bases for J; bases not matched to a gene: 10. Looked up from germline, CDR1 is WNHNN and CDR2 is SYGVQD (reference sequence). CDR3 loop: CASSGTGTGATQETQYF. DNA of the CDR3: TGCGCCAGCAGTGGAACCGGGACAGGGGCAACTCAAGAGACCCAGTACTTC.

CDR3 sequence reads: CASSEGGQFNYGYTF. In nucleotides, the CDR3 is TGTGCCAGCAGCGAGGGCGGACAGTTTAACTATGGCTACACCTTC. The rearrangement links TRBV5-4 to TRBJ1-2; maybe TRBD1 (6 bases). V gave up 4 bases and J gave up 1 base, with 14 bases separating them. This CDR3 contains 15 residues. CDR1 is SGHNT, CDR2 YYREEE, per germline (reference sequence). Together with reference TRBV5-4 and TRBJ1-2, the CDR3 gives the full variable domain: ETGVTQSPTHLIKTRGQQVTLRCSSQSGHNTVSWYQQALGQGPQFIFQYYREEENGRGNFPPRFSGLQFPNYSSELNVNALELDDSALYLCASSEGGQFNYGYTFGSGTRLTVV.

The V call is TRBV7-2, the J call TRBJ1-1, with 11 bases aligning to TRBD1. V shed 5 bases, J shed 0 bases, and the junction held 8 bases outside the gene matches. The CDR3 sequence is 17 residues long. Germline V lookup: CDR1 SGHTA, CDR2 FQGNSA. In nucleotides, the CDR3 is TGTGCCAGCAGCATCGGACAGGGGGCGCGTTTGAACACTGAAGCTTTCTTT. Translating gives CASSIGQGARLNTEAFF.

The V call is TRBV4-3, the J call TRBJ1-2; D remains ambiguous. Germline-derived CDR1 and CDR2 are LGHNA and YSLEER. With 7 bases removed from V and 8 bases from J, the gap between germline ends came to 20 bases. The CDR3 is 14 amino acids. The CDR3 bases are TGCGCCAGCACCTCGACGGGTGTCACGGGGGGCTACACCTTC. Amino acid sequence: CASTSTGVTGGYTF.

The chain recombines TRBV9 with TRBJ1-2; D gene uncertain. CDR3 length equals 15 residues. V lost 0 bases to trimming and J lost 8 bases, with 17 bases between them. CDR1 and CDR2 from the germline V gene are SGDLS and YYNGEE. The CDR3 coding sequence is TGTGCCAGCAGCGTAGACGGCCGCAGCCTCGGGGGCTACACCTTC. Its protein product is CASSVDGRSLGGYTF.

Here the CDR3 DNA reads TGTGCTAGTGGTTTCTCGCCTGGCACAAGCTCCTACAATGAGCAGTTCTTC. It yields the protein CASGFSPGTSSYNEQFF. The chain is built from TRBV12-5 and TRBJ2-1, with D uncertain. Germline V gene data show CDR1 as LGHNT and CDR2 as FRNRAP. The CDR3 extends over 17 amino acids. Trimming took 3 bases from V and 0 from J, leaving 15 bases between them.

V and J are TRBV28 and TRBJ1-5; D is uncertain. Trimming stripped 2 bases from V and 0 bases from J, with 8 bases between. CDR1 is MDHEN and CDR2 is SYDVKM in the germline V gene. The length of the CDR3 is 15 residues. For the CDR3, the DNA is TGTGCCAGCAGTTTACTGTTCCCTAGCAATCAGCCCCAGCATTTT. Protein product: CASSLLFPSNQPQHF.

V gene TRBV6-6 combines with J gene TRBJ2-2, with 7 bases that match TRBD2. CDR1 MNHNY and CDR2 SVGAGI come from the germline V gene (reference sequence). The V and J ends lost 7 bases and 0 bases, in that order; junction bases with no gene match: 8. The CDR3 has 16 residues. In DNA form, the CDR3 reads TGTGCCAGCACCCCGTGGGGGACTACGAACACCGGGGAGCTGTTTTTT. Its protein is CASTPWGTTNTGELFF.

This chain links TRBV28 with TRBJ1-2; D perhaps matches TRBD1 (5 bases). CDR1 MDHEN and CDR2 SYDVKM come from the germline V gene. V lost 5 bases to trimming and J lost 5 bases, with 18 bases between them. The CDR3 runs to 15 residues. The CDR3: CASSPLEGLEYGYTF. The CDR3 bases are TGTGCCAGCAGTCCTTTGGAGGGGCTGGAATATGGCTACACCTTC.

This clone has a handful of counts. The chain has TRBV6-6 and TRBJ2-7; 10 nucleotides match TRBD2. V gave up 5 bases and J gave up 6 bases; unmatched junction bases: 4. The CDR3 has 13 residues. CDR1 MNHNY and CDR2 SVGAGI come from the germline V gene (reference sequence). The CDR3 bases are TGTGCCAGCAGTCCTATAGCGGGAGGCGAGCAGTACTTC. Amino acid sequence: CASSPIAGGEQYF.

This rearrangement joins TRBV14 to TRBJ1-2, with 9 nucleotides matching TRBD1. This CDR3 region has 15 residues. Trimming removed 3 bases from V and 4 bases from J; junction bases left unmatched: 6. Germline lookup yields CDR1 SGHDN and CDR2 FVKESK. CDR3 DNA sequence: TGTGCCAGCAGCCAGACGACAGGGGGACTCTATGGCTACACCTTC. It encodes CASSQTTGGLYGYTF.